The 8 T cell receptor beta chains in this list originate from one sample, sequenced in a study of blood T cell repertoires in COVID-19. Profiling relied on immunoSEQ multiplex PCR, and the TCRdb table lists in-frame clones only, not all of them. The sample lists some 310,000 clones, around 90% occurring once. Sequencing was done on a sample of peripheral blood. All receptors derive from a man in his fifties or sixties with active or convalescent COVID-19.

The V gene is TRBV6-2 or TRBV6-3, the J gene TRBJ2-7, with D perhaps TRBD1 (6 bases). The V end lost 6 bases, the J end lost 2 bases, and 17 bases lay between the germline ends. Looked up from germline, CDR1 is MNHEY and CDR2 is SVGEGT. The CDR3 extends over 15 amino acids. In nucleotides, the CDR3 is TGTGCCAGCAGCTCGACAACACACAGGGCCTACGAGCAGTACTTC. It codes for CASSSTTHRAYEQYF.

In its sample, this clone was seen once. This chain connects TRBV15 to TRBJ2-2; 7 bases fit TRBD1. CDR1 LNHNV and CDR2 YYDKDF come from the germline V gene (reference sequence). This CDR3 is 17 amino acids long. V lost 3 bases to trimming and J lost 2 bases; unmatched junction nucleotides: 9. Here the CDR3 reads CATSSSIGTVNTGELFF. CDR3 DNA: TGTGCCACCAGCAGCAGTATAGGGACAGTCAACACCGGGGAGCTGTTTTTT.

V usage is TRBV6-5 and J usage is TRBJ1-1, with TRBD1 matching over 9 bases. The J segment lost 6 bases and the V segment lost 0 bases, leaving 5 bases of the junction unmatched. The CDR3 runs to 15 residues. The germline V gene has CDR1 MNHEY and CDR2 SVGAGI. The CDR3 here is CASSYSWTGVSEAFF. CDR3 coding DNA: TGTGCCAGCAGTTACTCTTGGACAGGGGTATCTGAAGCTTTCTTT.

This chain links TRBV30 with TRBJ2-7; TRBD1 might be the D (6 bases). The CDR3 is 12 residues long. Germline lookup yields CDR1 GTSNPN and CDR2 SVGIG (reference sequence). Deletions cut 3 bases from V and 6 bases from J, with 12 bases between. The CDR3 bases are TGTGCCTGGAGGCAGGACAGAGGCGAGCAGTACTTC. The encoded protein is CAWRQDRGEQYF.

V is TRBV27 and J is TRBJ2-3, with 9 bases that match TRBD1. Trimming took 6 bases from V and 4 from J; bases not matched to a gene: 5. The CDR3 is made up of 14 amino acids. Germline V lookup: CDR1 MNHEY, CDR2 SMNVEV (reference sequence). This chain's CDR3 is CASRWTGVSDTQYF. For the CDR3, the DNA is TGTGCCAGCAGGTGGACAGGGGTTTCAGATACGCAGTATTTT.

The chain is built from TRBV7-2 and TRBJ1-2; 9 nucleotides match TRBD1. Germline CDR1 and CDR2: SGHTA and FQGNSA. The CDR3 spans 16 residues. The V and J ends lost 1 base and 4 bases, in that order; junction bases with no gene match: 7. The CDR3 reads CASSLGPTGGGYGYTF. For the CDR3, the DNA is TGTGCCAGCAGCTTAGGACCGACAGGGGGTGGCTATGGCTACACCTTC.

This rearrangement joins TRBV2 to TRBJ2-2; D is possibly TRBD1 (7 bases). V gave up 7 bases and J gave up 5 bases, with 17 bases separating them. Germline V lookup: CDR1 SNHLY, CDR2 FYNNEI. The length of the CDR3 is 15 residues. CDR3 in amino acids: CASIFGQAGTGELFF. The DNA of the CDR3 is TGTGCCAGCATCTTCGGACAGGCGGGGACCGGGGAGCTGTTTTTT.

This chain uses TRBV6-5 with TRBJ1-3; D ambiguous. V was cut by 2 bases and J by 0 bases, with 5 bases left in between. The V gene's germline CDR1 is MNHEY and CDR2 SVGAGI. This CDR3 has 14 amino acids. The CDR3 nucleotides are TGTGCCAGCAGTTACGAGAACTCTGGAAACACCATATATTTT. The encoded protein is CASSYENSGNTIYF.